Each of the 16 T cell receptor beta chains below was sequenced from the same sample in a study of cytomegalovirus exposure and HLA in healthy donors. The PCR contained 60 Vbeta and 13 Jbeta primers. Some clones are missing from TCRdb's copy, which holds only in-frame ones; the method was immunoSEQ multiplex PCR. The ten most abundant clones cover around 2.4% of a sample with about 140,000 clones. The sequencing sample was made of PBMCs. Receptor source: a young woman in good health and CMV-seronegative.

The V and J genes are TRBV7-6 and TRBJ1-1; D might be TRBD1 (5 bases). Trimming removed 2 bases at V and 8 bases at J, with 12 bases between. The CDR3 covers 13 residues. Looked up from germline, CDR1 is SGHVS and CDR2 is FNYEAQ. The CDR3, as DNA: TGTGCCAGCAGCTTAAGGGGCAGGGAAGAAGCTTTCTTT. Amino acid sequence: CASSLRGREEAFF.

The CDR3 DNA follows: TGTGCCTGGAGTGGGACAAGTTTAGCCAAAAACATTCAGTACTTC. Translating gives CAWSGTSLAKNIQYF. J is TRBJ2-4 and V is TRBV30, with D perhaps matching TRBD1 (5 bases). Trimming took off 1 base at V and 0 bases at J, with 10 bases between the two ends. The length of the CDR3 is 15 residues. The germline V gene encodes CDR1 GTSNPN and CDR2 SVGIG (reference sequence).

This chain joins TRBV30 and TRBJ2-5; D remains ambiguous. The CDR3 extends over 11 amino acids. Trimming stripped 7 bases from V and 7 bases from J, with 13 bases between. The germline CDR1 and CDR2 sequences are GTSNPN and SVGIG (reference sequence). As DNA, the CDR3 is TGTGCCTTTGACTCCGGCGGGACCCAGTACTTC. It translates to CAFDSGGTQYF.

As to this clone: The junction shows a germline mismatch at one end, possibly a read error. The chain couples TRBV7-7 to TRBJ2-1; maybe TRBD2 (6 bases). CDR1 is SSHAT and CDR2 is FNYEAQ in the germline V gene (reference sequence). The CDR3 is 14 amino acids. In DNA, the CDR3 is TGTGCTAGCAGCTCAATGGGACGGGGGAATGAGCAGTTCTTC. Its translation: CASSSMGRGNEQFF.

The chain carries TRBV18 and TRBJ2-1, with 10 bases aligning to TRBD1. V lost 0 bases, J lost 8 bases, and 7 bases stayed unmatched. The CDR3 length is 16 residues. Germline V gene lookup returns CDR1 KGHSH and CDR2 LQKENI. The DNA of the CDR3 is TGTGCCAGCTCACCACCACGGACAGGGGGGGTTGATGAGCAGTTCTTC. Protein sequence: CASSPPRTGGVDEQFF.

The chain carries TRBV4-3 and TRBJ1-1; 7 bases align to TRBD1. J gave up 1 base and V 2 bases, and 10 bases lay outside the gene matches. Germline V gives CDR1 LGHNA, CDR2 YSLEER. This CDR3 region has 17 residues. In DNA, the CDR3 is TGCGCCAGCAGCCAACAGCTCGACAGGGCCGGGAACACTGAAGCTTTCTTT. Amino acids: CASSQQLDRAGNTEAFF.

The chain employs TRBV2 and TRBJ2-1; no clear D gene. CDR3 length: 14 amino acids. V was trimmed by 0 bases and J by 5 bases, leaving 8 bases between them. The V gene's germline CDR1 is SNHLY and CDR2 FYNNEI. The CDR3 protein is CASSEASTDNEQFF. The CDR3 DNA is TGTGCCAGCAGTGAAGCGTCTACCGACAATGAGCAGTTCTTC.

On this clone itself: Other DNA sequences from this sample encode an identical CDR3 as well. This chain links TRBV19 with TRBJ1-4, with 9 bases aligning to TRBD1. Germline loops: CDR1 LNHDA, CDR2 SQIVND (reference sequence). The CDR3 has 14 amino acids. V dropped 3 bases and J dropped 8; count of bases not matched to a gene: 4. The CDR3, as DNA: TGTGCCAGTAGTATTGGGACAGGGCCCGAAAAACTGTTTTTT. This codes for CASSIGTGPEKLFF.

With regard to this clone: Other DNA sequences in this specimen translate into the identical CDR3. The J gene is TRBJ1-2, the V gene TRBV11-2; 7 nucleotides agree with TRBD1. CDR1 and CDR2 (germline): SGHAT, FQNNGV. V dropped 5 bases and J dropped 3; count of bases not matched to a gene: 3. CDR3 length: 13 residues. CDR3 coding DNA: TGTGCCAGCAGCCCCGGACAGGACTATGGCTACACCTTC. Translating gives CASSPGQDYGYTF.

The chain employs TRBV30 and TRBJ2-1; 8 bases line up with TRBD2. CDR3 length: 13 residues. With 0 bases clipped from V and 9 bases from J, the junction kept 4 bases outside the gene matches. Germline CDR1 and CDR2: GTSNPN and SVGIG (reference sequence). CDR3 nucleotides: TGTGCCTGGAGTGTAGCGGGAGTGGGTGAGCAGTTCTTC. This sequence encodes CAWSVAGVGEQFF.

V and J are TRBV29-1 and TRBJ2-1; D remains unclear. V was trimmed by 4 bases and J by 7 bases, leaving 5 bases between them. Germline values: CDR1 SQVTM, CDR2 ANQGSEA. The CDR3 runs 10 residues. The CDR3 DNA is TGCAGCGTTGTCCCGAATGAGCAGTTCTTC. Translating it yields CSVVPNEQFF.

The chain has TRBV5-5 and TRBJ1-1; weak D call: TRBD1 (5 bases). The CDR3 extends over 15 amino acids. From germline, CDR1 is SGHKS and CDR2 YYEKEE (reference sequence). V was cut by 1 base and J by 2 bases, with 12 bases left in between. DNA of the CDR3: TGTGCCAGCAGCTTGAGGGGATCCGGAAACACTGAAGCTTTCTTT. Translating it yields CASSLRGSGNTEAFF.

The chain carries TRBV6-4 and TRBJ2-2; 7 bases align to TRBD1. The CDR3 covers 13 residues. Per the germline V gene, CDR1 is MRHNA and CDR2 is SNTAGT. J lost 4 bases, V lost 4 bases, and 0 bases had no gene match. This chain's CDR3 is CASSGDSTGELFF. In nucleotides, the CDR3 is TGTGCCAGCAGTGGGGACAGCACCGGGGAGCTGTTTTTT.

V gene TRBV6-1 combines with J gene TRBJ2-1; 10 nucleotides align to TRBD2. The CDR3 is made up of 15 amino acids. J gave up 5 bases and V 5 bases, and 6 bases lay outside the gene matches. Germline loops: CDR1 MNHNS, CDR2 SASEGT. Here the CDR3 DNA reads TGTGCCAGCAGTCCTCTTCTAGCGGGAGACAATGAGCAGTTCTTC. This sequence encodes CASSPLLAGDNEQFF.

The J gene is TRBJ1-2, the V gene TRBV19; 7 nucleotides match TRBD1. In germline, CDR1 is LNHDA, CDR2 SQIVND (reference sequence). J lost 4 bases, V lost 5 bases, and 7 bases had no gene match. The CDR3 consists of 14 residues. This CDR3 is CASSEGGTVYGYTF. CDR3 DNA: TGTGCCAGTAGTGAAGGAGGGACAGTCTATGGCTACACCTTC.

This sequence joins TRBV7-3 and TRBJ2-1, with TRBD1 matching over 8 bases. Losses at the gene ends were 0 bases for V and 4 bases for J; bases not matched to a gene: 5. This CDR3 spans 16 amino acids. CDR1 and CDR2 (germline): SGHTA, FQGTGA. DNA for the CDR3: TGTGCCAGCAGCTTAACCCAGGGGGCGTCTTACAATGAGCAGTTCTTC. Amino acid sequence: CASSLTQGASYNEQFF.